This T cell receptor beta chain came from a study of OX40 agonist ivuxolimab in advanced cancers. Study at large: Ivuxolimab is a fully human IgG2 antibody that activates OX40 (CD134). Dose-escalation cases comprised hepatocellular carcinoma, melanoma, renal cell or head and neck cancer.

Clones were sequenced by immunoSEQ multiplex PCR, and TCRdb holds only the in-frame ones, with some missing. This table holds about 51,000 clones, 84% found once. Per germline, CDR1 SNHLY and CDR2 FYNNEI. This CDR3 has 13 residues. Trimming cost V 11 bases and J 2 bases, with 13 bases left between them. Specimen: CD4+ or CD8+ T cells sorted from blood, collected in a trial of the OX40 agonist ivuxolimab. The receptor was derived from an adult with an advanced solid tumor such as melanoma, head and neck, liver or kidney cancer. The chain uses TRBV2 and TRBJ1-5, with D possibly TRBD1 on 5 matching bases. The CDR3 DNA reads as TGTGCCGGTAGGGGTTTCGGCAATCAGCCCCAGCATTTT. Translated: CAGRGFGNQPQHF.